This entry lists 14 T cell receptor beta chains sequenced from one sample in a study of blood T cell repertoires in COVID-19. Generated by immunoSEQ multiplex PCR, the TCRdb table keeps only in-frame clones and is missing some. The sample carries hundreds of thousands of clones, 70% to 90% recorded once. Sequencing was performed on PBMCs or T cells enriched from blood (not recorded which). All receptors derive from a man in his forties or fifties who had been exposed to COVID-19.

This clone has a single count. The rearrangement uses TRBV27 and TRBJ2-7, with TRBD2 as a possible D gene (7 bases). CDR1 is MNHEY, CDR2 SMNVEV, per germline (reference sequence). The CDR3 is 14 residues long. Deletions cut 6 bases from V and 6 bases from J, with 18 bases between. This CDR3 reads CASSLGGPVGEQYV. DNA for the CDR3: TGTGCCAGCAGCTTGGGGGGGCCGGTGGGCGAGCAGTACGTC.

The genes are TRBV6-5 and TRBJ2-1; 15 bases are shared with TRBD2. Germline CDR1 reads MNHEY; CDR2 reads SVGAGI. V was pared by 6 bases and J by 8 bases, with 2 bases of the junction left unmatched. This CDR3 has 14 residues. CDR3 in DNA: TGTGCCAGCAGGGGACTAGCGGGGGGTCATGAGCAGTTCTTC. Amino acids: CASRGLAGGHEQFF.

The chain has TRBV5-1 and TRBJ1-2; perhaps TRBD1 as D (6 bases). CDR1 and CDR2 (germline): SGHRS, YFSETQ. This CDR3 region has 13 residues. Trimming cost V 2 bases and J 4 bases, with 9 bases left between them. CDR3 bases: TGCGCCAGCAGCTTCAGGGGCGGCTATGGCTACACCTTC. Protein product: CASSFRGGYGYTF.

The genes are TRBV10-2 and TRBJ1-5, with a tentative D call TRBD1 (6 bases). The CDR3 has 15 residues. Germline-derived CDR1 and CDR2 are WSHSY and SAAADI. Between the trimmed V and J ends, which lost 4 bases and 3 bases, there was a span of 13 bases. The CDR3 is CASSARRDTNQPQHF. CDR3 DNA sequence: TGCGCCAGCAGTGCCCGCCGGGACACCAATCAGCCCCAGCATTTT.

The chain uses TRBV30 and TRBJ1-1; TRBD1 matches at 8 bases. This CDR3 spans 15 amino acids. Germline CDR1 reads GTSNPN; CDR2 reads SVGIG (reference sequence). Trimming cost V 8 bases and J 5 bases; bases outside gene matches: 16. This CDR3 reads CAGDRGALHGTEAFF. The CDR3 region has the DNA TGTGCCGGCGACAGGGGCGCGCTCCACGGGACTGAAGCTTTCTTT.

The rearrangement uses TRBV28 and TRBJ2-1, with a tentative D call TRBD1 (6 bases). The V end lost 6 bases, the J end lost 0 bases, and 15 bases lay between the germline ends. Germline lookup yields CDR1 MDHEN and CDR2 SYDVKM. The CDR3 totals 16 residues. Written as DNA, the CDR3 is TGTGCCAGCAGCCCACAGGGAACCCACTCCTACAATGAGCAGTTCTTC. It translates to CASSPQGTHSYNEQFF.

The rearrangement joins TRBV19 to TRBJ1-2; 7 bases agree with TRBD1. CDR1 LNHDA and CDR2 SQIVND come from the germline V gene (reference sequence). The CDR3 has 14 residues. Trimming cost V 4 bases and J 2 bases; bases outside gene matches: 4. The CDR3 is CASSNAGGNYGYTF. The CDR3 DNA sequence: TGTGCCAGTAGTAATGCAGGGGGGAACTATGGCTACACCTTC.

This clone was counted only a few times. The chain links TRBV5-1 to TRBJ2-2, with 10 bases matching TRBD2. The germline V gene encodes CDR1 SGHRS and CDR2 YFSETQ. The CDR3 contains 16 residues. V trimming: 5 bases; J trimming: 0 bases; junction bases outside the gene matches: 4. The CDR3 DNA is TGCGCCAGCAGTCGCACTAGCGGGGCGAACACCGGGGAGCTGTTTTTT. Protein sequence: CASSRTSGANTGELFF.

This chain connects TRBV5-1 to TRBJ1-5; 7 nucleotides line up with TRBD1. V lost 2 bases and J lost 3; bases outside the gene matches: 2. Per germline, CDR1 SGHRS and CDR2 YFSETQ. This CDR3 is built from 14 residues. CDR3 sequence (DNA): TGCGCCAGCAGCTTAACAGGGGACAATCAGCCCCAGCATTTT. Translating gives CASSLTGDNQPQHF. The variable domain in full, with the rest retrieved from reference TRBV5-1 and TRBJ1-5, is KAGVTQTPRYLIKTRGQQVTLSCSPISGHRSVSWYQQTPGQGLQFLFEYFSETQRNKGNFPGRFSGRQFSNSRSEMNVSTLELGDSALYLCASSLTGDNQPQHFGDGTRLSIL.

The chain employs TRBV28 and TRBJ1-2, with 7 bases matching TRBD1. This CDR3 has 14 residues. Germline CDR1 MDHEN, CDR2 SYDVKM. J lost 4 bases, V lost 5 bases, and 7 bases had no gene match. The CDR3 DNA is TGTGCCAGCAGTCCCGGGGGACAGCCCTATGGCTACACCTTC. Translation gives CASSPGGQPYGYTF.

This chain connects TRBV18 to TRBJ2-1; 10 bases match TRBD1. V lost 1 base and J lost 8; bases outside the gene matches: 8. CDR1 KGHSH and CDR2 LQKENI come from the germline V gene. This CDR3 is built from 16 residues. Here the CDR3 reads CASSPQGTGDGDEQFF. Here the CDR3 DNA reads TGTGCCAGCTCACCACAAGGGACAGGGGATGGGGATGAGCAGTTCTTC.

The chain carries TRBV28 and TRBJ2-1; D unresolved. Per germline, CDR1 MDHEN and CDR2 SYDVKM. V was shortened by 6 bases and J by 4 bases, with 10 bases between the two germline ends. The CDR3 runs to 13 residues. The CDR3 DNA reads TGTGCCAGCAGCTCCCGAGCTTACAATGAGCAGTTCTTC. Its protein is CASSSRAYNEQFF. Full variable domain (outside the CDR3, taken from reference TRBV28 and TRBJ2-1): DVKVTQSSRYLVKRTGEKVFLECVQDMDHENMFWYRQDPGLGLRLIYFSYDVKMKEKGDIPEGYSVSREKKERFSLILESASTNQTSMYLCASSSRAYNEQFFGPGTRLTVL.

CDR3 region: CASRKGDTGWLAEAFF. In DNA, the CDR3 is TGCGCCAGCCGGAAGGGTGATACAGGGTGGTTGGCTGAAGCTTTCTTT. The chain uses TRBV5-1 and TRBJ1-1; possible D gene TRBD1, 6 bases. Germline-derived CDR1 and CDR2 are SGHRS and YFSETQ. V lost 7 bases to trimming and J lost 6 bases, with 25 bases between them. There are 16 residues in the CDR3. The whole variable domain, remainder taken from reference TRBV5-1 and TRBJ1-1, is KAGVTQTPRYLIKTRGQQVTLSCSPISGHRSVSWYQQTPGQGLQFLFEYFSETQRNKGNFPGRFSGRQFSNSRSEMNVSTLELGDSALYLCASRKGDTGWLAEAFFGQGTRLTVV.

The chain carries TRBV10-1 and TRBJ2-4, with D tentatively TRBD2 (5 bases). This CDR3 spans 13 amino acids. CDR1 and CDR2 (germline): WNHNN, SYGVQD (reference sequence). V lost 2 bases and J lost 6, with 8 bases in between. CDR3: CASSEHEGNIQYF. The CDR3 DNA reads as TGCGCCAGCAGTGAGCATGAGGGAAACATTCAGTACTTC.